The clone carrying this TCR beta chain has just a few counts. Construction of the TCRbeta library involved unique molecular identifiers. Via MiXCR, TCRdb re-called the PCR reads, giving one row per CDR3 protein. The table shows 200,000 to 300,000 distinct CDR3 sequences, with around 12% occurring only once. This sample was taken from a study of T-cell reconstitution after alpha-beta-depleted transplantation in children. The CDR3 is 17 residues long. Germline CDR1 MNHEY, CDR2 SVGEGT. Trimming took off 4 bases at V and 0 bases at J, with 16 bases between the two ends. This specimen consisted of PBMCs from the stem cell graft donor, obtained from the stem cell graft. The chain links TRBV6-2 or TRBV6-3 to TRBJ2-4; D ambiguous. This receptor was identified in a human donor who donated a stem cell graft to a child with acute lymphoblastic leukemia. CDR3 nucleotides: TGTGCCAGCAGTTCGCCTCCAGTCGGCCTAGCCAAAAACATTCAGTACTTC. Amino acid sequence: CASSSPPVGLAKNIQYF.